This T cell receptor (beta chain) was identified during a study of blood T cell repertoires in COVID-19. Across the whole study: Samples of COVID-19 (acute and convalescent) were obtained from the United States, Italy and Spain. In each case, the material was cDNA or gDNA derived from T cells, B-cell-depleted T cells, or PBMCs.

In the authors' methods: Reference gene primer amplification gave estimated nucleated cell counts. Here immunoSEQ multiplex PCR was the method, and the copy in TCRdb shows in-frame clones only, minus some. The V and J calls and the clone size are those of that table, but D and trimming were determined from the DNA. The sample records about 260,000 clones, less than 90% being singletons. Sequenced: peripheral blood. This sequence was found in a man in his 60s with acute or convalescent COVID-19.

The CDR3 is CASSPGTSGSSGELFF. The CDR3 DNA sequence: TGTGCCAGCAGCCCCGGGACTAGCGGGAGTAGCGGGGAGCTGTTTTTT. The chain has TRBV7-9 and TRBJ2-2; 14 bases are a match to TRBD2. This CDR3 comprises 16 residues. Trimming cost V 5 bases and J 7 bases; bases outside gene matches: 6. Germline CDR1 and CDR2: SEHNR and FQNEAQ (reference sequence).